The rows below give T cell receptor beta chains drawn from one sample of a study of blood T cell repertoires in COVID-19. Produced via immunoSEQ multiplex PCR; TCRdb's table is partial and in-frame only. The sample records 250,000 or so clones, 86% being singletons. The sequenced sample was peripheral blood. These receptor sequences come from a man aged 40-49 years with active or convalescent COVID-19. CDR3s include the opening cysteine and the closing phenylalanine or tryptophan. D genes are given only for firm matches. Size is stated for part of the rows, as once, few or many counts, or as a class when the clone is expanded.

CDR3 DNA	CDR3 protein	D gene	J gene	V gene	clone size
TGTGCCAGCAGCTTGGCGACAGGCACGAGCTCCGGGGAGCTGTTTTTT	CASSLATGTSSGELFF	-	TRBJ2-2	TRBV5-5	-
TGTGCCACCAGTACCCCCCGGGGAGGGCGGAGAGATACGCAGTATTTT	CATSTPRGGRRDTQYF	TRBD2	TRBJ2-3	TRBV24-1	once
TGTGCCAGCGGACAGGGGGCAACTAATGAAAAACTGTTTTTT	CASGQGATNEKLFF	TRBD1	TRBJ1-4	TRBV28	-
TGTGCCAGCAGCTCCCAAGGACTAGCCTCCTACAATGAGCAGTTCTTC	CASSSQGLASYNEQFF	TRBD2	TRBJ2-1	TRBV7-6	-
TGTGCCAGCAGTCCCGGGACAGGGCTGGGGGCTTATAGCAATCAGCCCCAGCATTTT	CASSPGTGLGAYSNQPQHF	TRBD1	TRBJ1-5	TRBV6-6	-
TGCGCCAGCAGCCAAAGGTCGGGGGATAATGAAAAACTGTTTTTT	CASSQRSGDNEKLFF	-	TRBJ1-4	TRBV4-1	-
TGTGCCACCAGTGGCAGGACAGGGGGCACCGGGGAGCTGTTTTTT	CATSGRTGGTGELFF	TRBD1	TRBJ2-2	TRBV24-1	-
TGCAGCGACTTCCGCACAGATACGCAGTATTTT	CSDFRTDTQYF	-	TRBJ2-3	TRBV29-1	-
TGCGCCAGCAGCCAAGGACAGGGGGCGCCCAATTCACCCCTCCACTTT	CASSQGQGAPNSPLHF	TRBD1	TRBJ1-6	TRBV4-1	-
TGTGCCAGCAGCACAGACAGGGGAGAAAACTATGGCTACACCTTC	CASSTDRGENYGYTF	TRBD1	TRBJ1-2	TRBV11-2	-
TGTGCCAGCAGCCTGGAGAGGAAAGCTTTCTTT	CASSLERKAFF	-	TRBJ1-1	TRBV3-1/TRBV3-2	-
TGCGCCAGCAGCCCCGGGACAGGCGGTGGCTACACCTTC	CASSPGTGGGYTF	TRBD1	TRBJ1-2	TRBV5-1	-
TGTGCCAGTAGTATTGGGACAGGGGGCGGAGCTTTCTTT	CASSIGTGGGAFF	TRBD1	TRBJ1-1	TRBV19	-
TGTGCCAGCCACCGGGAACTCTTT	CASHRELF	-	TRBJ1-5	TRBV10-2	-
TGTGCCAGCAGCTTGGCACAGAACAATGAGCAGTTCTTC	CASSLAQNNEQFF	-	TRBJ2-1	TRBV5-4	-
TGTGCCAGCAGCGAAACAAACTACAATGAGCAGTTCTTC	CASSETNYNEQFF	-	TRBJ2-1	TRBV5-4	-
TGTGCCAGCAGCCGGGGGGGGTTTGGCACAGATACGCAGTATTTT	CASSRGGFGTDTQYF	TRBD2	TRBJ2-3	TRBV9	once
TGTGCCAGCAGTTTATCCCGTAGCGGGGCTACGCAGTATTTT	CASSLSRSGATQYF	TRBD2	TRBJ2-3	TRBV28	-
TGTGCCAGCAGCTTTTGGTCTAGCGGGGGCTACGAGCAGTACTTC	CASSFWSSGGYEQYF	TRBD2	TRBJ2-7	TRBV13	-
TGTGCCAGCAGTCTATCTCAGAGGCAGCCCTACGAGCAGTACTTC	CASSLSQRQPYEQYF	-	TRBJ2-7	TRBV27	-
TGTGCCAGCAGCTTAGATCGCGGAAGCCCGACTAGCGGGAGTTTAGAGACCCAGTACTTC	CASSLDRGSPTSGSLETQYF	TRBD2	TRBJ2-5	TRBV11-3	-
TGTGCCAGCAGTGAACTCGCGAGCTCTGGAAACACCATATATTTT	CASSELASSGNTIYF	-	TRBJ1-3	TRBV2	-
TGCGCCAGCAGCCAAGCCCCGGGACAACGGCAGCCCCAGCATTTT	CASSQAPGQRQPQHF	-	TRBJ1-5	TRBV4-1	few
TGTGCCTGGCGCAGACAGGGAACTAATGAAAAACTGTTTTTT	CAWRRQGTNEKLFF	TRBD1	TRBJ1-4	TRBV30	few
TGTGCCAGCACCCCCTTGGGGCTAAACACCGGGGAGCTGTTTTTT	CASTPLGLNTGELFF	-	TRBJ2-2	TRBV9	once
TGCGCCAGCAGGGGCGAAAAGGGGGAAAAACTGTTTTTT	CASRGEKGEKLFF	-	TRBJ1-4	TRBV5-1	-
TGTGCCAGCAGTTACCTGGGACAGGGTGCAGGTGAGCAGTTCTTC	CASSYLGQGAGEQFF	TRBD1	TRBJ2-1	TRBV6-6	-
TGCGCCAGCAGCCGCATGAGCCAAGAGACCCAGTACTTC	CASSRMSQETQYF	-	TRBJ2-5	TRBV5-1	-
TGTGCCAGTAGGACAGGGCTCGGGCAGCCCCAGCATTTT	CASRTGLGQPQHF	TRBD1	TRBJ1-5	TRBV19	few
TGTGCCAGCAGTTTACTCGGGTCCGAGGGCTACACCTTC	CASSLLGSEGYTF	-	TRBJ1-2	TRBV12-3/TRBV12-4	-
TGTGCCAGCAGCCAAGATCCAGGTGATACCCCCTACGAGCAGTACTTC	CASSQDPGDTPYEQYF	-	TRBJ2-7	TRBV3-1/TRBV3-2	-
TGTGCCATCTTGGCCACCCAGGACAATGAGCAGTTCTTC	CAILATQDNEQFF	-	TRBJ2-1	TRBV10-3	-
TGTGCCAGCAGCTATACCCTCTACCGTCTAGTTTCCCACGAGCAGTACTTC	CASSYTLYRLVSHEQYF	-	TRBJ2-7	TRBV7-9	-